These T cell receptor beta chains were read from a single sample in a study of siplizumab effects on memory and regulatory T cells. Profiled with immunoSEQ multiplex PCR; TCRdb holds only in-frame clones, not every one. The sample carries about 100,000 clones, approximately 91% recorded once. Material for sequencing was CD4+ T cells sorted from blood. Every receptor here comes from a human donor in good health. Some clones in this sample may be carry-over from other donors' samples. CDR3s include the opening cysteine and the closing phenylalanine or tryptophan. A D gene is named only where the DNA matches it firmly. Size values are once, few and many counts, or a class for expanded clones, and some rows have none.

j_gene,v_gene,d_gene,abundance,CDR3aa,CDR3nt
TRBJ1-2,TRBV30,NA,NA,CAYKGRPIYGYTF,TGTGCCTATAAGGGACGGCCAATCTATGGCTACACCTTC
TRBJ2-1,TRBV28,NA,NA,CASSLMGSSYNEQFF,TGTGCCAGCAGTTTAATGGGGAGCTCCTACAATGAGCAGTTCTTC
TRBJ2-5,TRBV29-1,NA,few,CSVPGVGTQYF,TGCAGCGTGCCCGGGGTTGGGACCCAGTACTTC
TRBJ1-6,TRBV18,TRBD1,NA,CASSRTGGRDSPLHF,TGTGCCAGCTCTCGGACAGGGGGCAGGGATTCACCCCTCCACTTT
TRBJ2-1,TRBV7-3,NA,NA,CASSQAGNEQFF,TGTGCCAGCAGCCAAGCGGGCAATGAGCAGTTCTTC
TRBJ2-5,TRBV11-3,TRBD2,NA,CASSLGWGGGKETQYF,TGTGCCAGCAGCCTCGGGTGGGGCGGGGGAAAAGAGACCCAGTACTTC
TRBJ2-7,TRBV7-2,NA,NA,CASSLRGSYEQYF,TGTGCCAGCAGCTTAAGGGGTTCCTACGAGCAGTACTTC
TRBJ2-7,TRBV6-5,TRBD2,NA,CASSLTGGTSYEQYF,TGTGCCAGCAGTTTGACGGGAGGTACCTCCTACGAGCAGTACTTC
TRBJ2-1,TRBV5-4,TRBD2,NA,CASSPSGSGYEQFF,TGTGCCAGCAGCCCAAGCGGGAGCGGCTATGAGCAGTTCTTC
TRBJ2-5,TRBV4-2,NA,NA,CASSSTSHQQETQYF,TGTGCCAGCAGCTCAACGAGCCACCAACAAGAGACCCAGTACTTC
TRBJ2-3,TRBV2,TRBD2,NA,CAGGLAAADTQYF,TGTGCCGGGGGACTAGCGGCGGCAGATACGCAGTATTTT
TRBJ2-1,TRBV28,NA,few,CASSLSLAGNEQFF,TGTGCCAGCAGTTTAAGTTTGGCGGGAAATGAGCAGTTCTTC
TRBJ2-1,TRBV19,TRBD1,NA,CASMIGQGVYNEQFF,TGTGCCAGTATGATTGGGCAGGGGGTTTACAATGAGCAGTTCTTC
TRBJ2-3,TRBV5-6,NA,NA,CASSLELVQYF,TGTGCCAGCAGCTTGGAACTGGTGCAGTATTTT
TRBJ1-1,TRBV27,NA,NA,CASRPRGDAIRGYEAFF,TGTGCCAGCAGACCTAGGGGGGACGCAATACGTGGCTATGAAGCTTTCTTT
TRBJ1-1,TRBV14,TRBD1,few,CASSQAGGHPNTEAFF,TGTGCCAGCAGCCAGGCAGGGGGTCACCCGAACACTGAAGCTTTCTTT
TRBJ1-2,TRBV5-6,NA,NA,CASSSQAHYGYTF,TGTGCCAGCAGCTCACAGGCGCACTATGGCTACACCTTC
TRBJ2-7,TRBV7-3,TRBD1,NA,CASSTAGQAYEQYF,TGTGCCAGCAGCACGGCGGGACAGGCCTACGAGCAGTACTTC
TRBJ2-7,TRBV5-1,NA,NA,CASSEGPSYEQYF,TGCGCCAGCAGCGAGGGACCCTCCTACGAGCAGTACTTC
TRBJ2-5,TRBV7-3,NA,once,CASSRAPQETQYF,TGTGCCAGTAGTCGTGCACCGCAAGAGACCCAGTACTTC
TRBJ1-2,TRBV7-8,NA,NA,CASSARQMDYGYTF,TGTGCCAGCAGCGCCCGACAGATGGACTATGGCTACACCTTC
TRBJ2-5,TRBV11-3,NA,few,CASSAHRLETQYF,TGTGCCAGCAGTGCCCATAGGCTCGAGACCCAGTACTTC
TRBJ2-4,TRBV7-9,NA,NA,CASSLRGTKNIQYF,TGTGCCAGCAGCTTACGGGGGACGAAAAACATTCAGTACTTC
TRBJ2-7,TRBV21-1,NA,NA,CASSILGNRSYEQYF,TGTGCCAGCAGCATTTTGGGAAATCGCTCCTACGAGCAGTACTTC
TRBJ2-7,TRBV5-1,TRBD1,NA,CASSQQQGARDEQYF,TGCGCCAGCAGCCAGCAACAGGGGGCACGGGACGAGCAGTACTTC
TRBJ1-3,TRBV7-9,NA,NA,CASSLAQGKAGNTIYF,TGTGCCAGCAGCTTAGCTCAGGGAAAGGCTGGAAACACCATATATTTT
TRBJ2-7,TRBV21-1,NA,NA,CASTDRDRVYEQYF,TGTGCCAGCACAGACCGGGACAGGGTCTACGAGCAGTACTTC
TRBJ2-7,TRBV27,NA,NA,CASGVSSYEQYF,TGTGCCAGCGGAGTCAGCTCCTACGAGCAGTACTTC